The 30 T cell receptor beta chains below all came from one sample that was sequenced in a study of identical twins. TCRdb recomputed calls from the 5' RACE reads with MiXCR, one row per CDR3 protein. The sample shows about 570,000 distinct CDR3 sequences, 7.5% to 10% of them seen only once. These data also featured in a second study, about yellow fever vaccine responses in identical twins.

The sample taken for sequencing was PBMCs. The source of these receptors is a woman younger than 30 in good health.

The J gene is TRBJ2-3, the V gene TRBV9, with TRBD2 matching 10 bases. The germline CDR1 and CDR2 sequences are SGDLS and YYNGEE. J lost 5 bases, V lost 3 bases, and 21 bases had no gene match. This CDR3 is built from 20 residues. CDR3 sequence reads: CASSAAGVSSGRAKGDTQYF. CDR3 nucleotide sequence: TGTGCCAGCAGCGCCGCCGGGGTATCAAGCGGGAGGGCCAAGGGAGATACGCAGTATTTT.

This chain uses TRBV2 with TRBJ2-5, with D unclear. In germline, CDR1 is SNHLY, CDR2 FYNNEI. Deletions cut 7 bases from V and 0 bases from J, with 9 bases between. The CDR3 has 13 amino acids. CDR3 amino acids: CASIPEDQETQYF. The CDR3, as DNA: TGTGCCAGCATCCCTGAGGACCAAGAGACCCAGTACTTC.

The V and J genes are TRBV10-3 and TRBJ2-1, with no clear D. V shed 7 bases and J shed 2 bases, with 12 bases lying between them. Germline V gene data show CDR1 as ENHRY and CDR2 as SYGVKD. The CDR3 loop spans 14 amino acids. The CDR3 here is CAITLGPPYNEQFF. CDR3 coding DNA: TGTGCCATCACCCTTGGACCGCCCTACAATGAGCAGTTCTTC.

The rearrangement links TRBV20-1 to TRBJ1-5; TRBD1 aligns across 9 bases. The CDR3 sequence is 15 residues long. Per germline, CDR1 DFQATT and CDR2 SNEGSKA (reference sequence). V trimming: 2 bases; J trimming: 4 bases; junction bases outside the gene matches: 6. The CDR3 region has the DNA TGCAGTGCTAGACTCACCGGGACAGGGAATCAGCCCCAGCATTTT. It codes for CSARLTGTGNQPQHF.

The genes are TRBV6-2 or TRBV6-3 and TRBJ1-5, with D uncertain. Germline assignment: CDR1 MNHEY and CDR2 SVGEGT. V lost 4 bases to trimming and J lost 4 bases, with 8 bases between them. CDR3 length: 13 amino acids. The CDR3: CASSSVWNQPQHF. In nucleotides, the CDR3 is TGTGCCAGCAGTTCGGTATGGAATCAGCCCCAGCATTTT.

In its sample, this clonotype was seen a few times. The rearrangement joins TRBV6-5 to TRBJ2-7; 9 bases match TRBD2. Germline CDR1 is MNHEY and CDR2 is SVGAGI. CDR3 length: 15 residues. Unmatched junction bases numbered 8, after V lost 6 bases and J lost 2 bases. CDR3 protein: CASRSSSGVAYEQYF. Here the CDR3 DNA reads TGTGCCAGCAGATCCTCTAGCGGGGTAGCCTACGAGCAGTACTTC.

The sample holds a few counts of this clonotype. The rearrangement uses TRBV20-1 and TRBJ1-4; no definite D call. Germline values: CDR1 DFQATT, CDR2 SNEGSKA (reference sequence). The germline V and J ends were trimmed by 2 bases and 6 bases, with 10 bases remaining between them. The CDR3 totals 13 residues. Here the CDR3 DNA reads TGCAGTGCTAGAATAGGCCCGGATGAAAAACTGTTTTTT. It codes for CSARIGPDEKLFF.

This clonotype came up a few times. The chain combines TRBV12-3 or TRBV12-4 with TRBJ1-1; D remains ambiguous. The CDR3 covers 14 residues. Between the trimmed V and J ends, which lost 2 bases and 0 bases, there was a span of 7 bases. The CDR3 loop reads CASSLSAMNTEAFF. As DNA, the CDR3 is TGTGCCAGCAGTTTATCCGCTATGAACACTGAAGCTTTCTTT.

The V gene is TRBV28, the J gene TRBJ2-5; 10 positions agree with TRBD1. The germline gives CDR1 MDHEN, CDR2 SYDVKM. This CDR3 region has 15 residues. V lost 5 bases to trimming and J lost 1 base; unmatched junction nucleotides: 4. The CDR3 sequence: CASSQTGGAQETQYF. The CDR3 nucleotides read TGTGCCAGCAGTCAGACAGGGGGCGCCCAAGAGACCCAGTACTTC.

This clonotype was detected many times. This chain links TRBV6-5 with TRBJ2-2; D is unclear. Germline V gene data show CDR1 as MNHEY and CDR2 as SVGAGI. This CDR3 is built from 13 residues. V lost 0 bases and J 5 bases, leaving 4 bases between the germline ends. The CDR3 here is CASSYSPTGELFF. The CDR3 DNA reads as TGTGCCAGCAGTTACTCGCCAACCGGGGAGCTGTTTTTT.

This clonotype was recorded many times. The chain recombines TRBV7-6 with TRBJ2-1; 12 bases map to TRBD2. CDR3 length: 18 residues. J lost 6 bases, V lost 1 base, and 10 bases had no gene match. Per germline, CDR1 SGHVS and CDR2 FNYEAQ. The CDR3 DNA reads as TGTGCCAGCAGCTTAGGGGGTAGACTAGCGGGAGTAAGCAATGAGCAGTTCTTC. It translates to CASSLGGRLAGVSNEQFF.

In its sample, this clonotype was seen a few times. The gene calls are TRBV7-2 and TRBJ2-7; D assignment may be TRBD1 or TRBD2 (5 bases each). Germline V gives CDR1 SGHTA, CDR2 FQGNSA. With 0 bases removed from V and 0 bases from J, the gap between germline ends came to 12 bases. The CDR3 runs 16 residues. This CDR3 reads CASSLAGTGGSYEQYF. Here the CDR3 DNA reads TGTGCCAGCAGCTTAGCAGGGACGGGCGGCTCCTACGAGCAGTACTTC. The full variable domain, rest sourced from reference TRBV7-2 and TRBJ2-7, is GAGVSQSPSNKVTEKGKDVELRCDPISGHTALYWYRQSLGQGLEFLIYFQGNSAPDKSGLPSDRFSAERTGGSVSTLTIQRTQQEDSAVYLCASSLAGTGGSYEQYFGPGTRLTVT.

In its sample, this clonotype was seen a few times. The chain recombines TRBV5-4 with TRBJ1-5; TRBD1 matches at 7 bases. The V segment lost 4 bases and the J segment 5 bases; nucleotides outside the gene matches: 3. CDR3 length: 13 amino acids. CDR1 is SGHNT and CDR2 is YYREEE in the germline V gene (reference sequence). CDR3 nucleotides: TGTGCCAGCAGCGAAGACAGGGATCAGCCCCAGCATTTT. Translated: CASSEDRDQPQHF.

This chain uses TRBV20-1 with TRBJ2-7; 8 bases are shared with TRBD1. In germline, CDR1 is DFQATT, CDR2 SNEGSKA (reference sequence). V dropped 0 bases and J dropped 3; count of bases not matched to a gene: 7. The CDR3 extends over 15 amino acids. CDR3: CSARDLGTGLYEQYF. CDR3 nucleotides: TGCAGTGCTAGAGATCTGGGGACAGGCCTCTACGAGCAGTACTTC.

V is TRBV7-9 and J is TRBJ2-7, with 8 bases lining up with TRBD1. The CDR3 spans 16 residues. Germline values: CDR1 SEHNR, CDR2 FQNEAQ (reference sequence). V lost 5 bases, J lost 2 bases, and 11 bases stayed unmatched. The CDR3 region has the DNA TGTGCCAGCAGCCCGAAGATCCCGGGACAGGCCTACGAGCAGTACTTC. This codes for CASSPKIPGQAYEQYF. Variable domain in full (rest from reference TRBV7-9 and TRBJ2-7): DTGVSQNPRHKITKRGQNVTFRCDPISEHNRLYWYRQTLGQGPEFLTYFQNEAQLEKSRLLSDRFSAERPKGSFSTLEIQRTEQGDSAMYLCASSPKIPGQAYEQYFGPGTRLTVT.

There are many counts of this clonotype. The V gene is TRBV20-1, the J gene TRBJ2-7; D unclear. Germline V gene data show CDR1 as DFQATT and CDR2 as SNEGSKA (reference sequence). The CDR3 runs 14 residues. Trimming left V 1 base short and J 5 bases short, with 15 bases between. The CDR3 spells CSARALNVGNEQYF. CDR3 DNA sequence: TGCAGTGCTAGAGCTCTTAATGTGGGCAACGAGCAGTACTTC.

This clonotype occurred a few times. This chain links TRBV5-6 with TRBJ1-1; weak D call: TRBD1 (6 bases). From germline, CDR1 is SGHDT and CDR2 YYEEEE. V lost 1 base, J lost 0 bases, and 19 bases lay in between. This CDR3 comprises 18 residues. DNA for the CDR3: TGTGCCAGCAGCTTGACCAAGTGGGACACCGCTATGAACACTGAAGCTTTCTTT. Its translation: CASSLTKWDTAMNTEAFF.

The table lists this clonotype with a few counts. The chain is built from TRBV10-3 and TRBJ2-3; 8 bases map to TRBD2. CDR3 length: 17 residues. Germline CDR1 is ENHRY and CDR2 is SYGVKD. The ends lost 0 bases at V and 4 bases at J; junction bases unmatched: 9. The CDR3 nucleotides read TGTGCCATCAGTGAGTCTAAGGAGACTAGCGACCCAGATACGCAGTATTTT. Its translation is CAISESKETSDPDTQYF.

There are many counts of this clonotype. This sequence joins TRBV12-3 or TRBV12-4 and TRBJ2-2, with D possibly TRBD2 on 6 matching bases. With 6 bases removed from V and 5 bases from J, the gap between germline ends came to 22 bases. The CDR3 consists of 17 residues. This chain's CDR3 is CASSPLTGLGGTGELFF. As DNA, the CDR3 is TGTGCCAGCAGCCCTTTGACCGGTCTGGGGGGTACCGGGGAGCTGTTTTTT.

The table lists this clonotype with a few counts. The chain is built from TRBV7-9 and TRBJ2-1; TRBD2 matches 10 bases. CDR1 is SEHNR and CDR2 is FQNEAQ in the germline V gene (reference sequence). The CDR3 spans 15 residues. With 11 bases clipped from V and 8 bases from J, the junction kept 15 bases outside the gene matches. This chain's CDR3 is CAGGTSALGRDEQFF. In DNA, the CDR3 is TGTGCCGGCGGGACTAGCGCTTTAGGTCGCGATGAGCAGTTCTTC.

This clonotype was observed many times. The chain combines TRBV29-1 with TRBJ1-5; unclear D gene. The CDR3 runs 12 residues. Germline V lookup: CDR1 SQVTM, CDR2 ANQGSEA. The ends were cut back, 4 bases at V and 0 bases at J, with 4 bases in the middle. The CDR3 is CSVASSNQPQHF. The CDR3 nucleotides are TGCAGCGTTGCCAGTAGCAATCAGCCCCAGCATTTT.

This clonotype has ten or more counts. The chain uses TRBV5-6 and TRBJ1-2, with D hard to call. V lost 4 bases and J 4 bases, leaving 11 bases between the germline ends. Germline loops: CDR1 SGHDT, CDR2 YYEEEE. This CDR3 contains 13 residues. Here the CDR3 DNA reads TGTGCCAGCAGCCTTAACTGGATCTATGGCTACACCTTC. Its protein is CASSLNWIYGYTF.

The V gene is TRBV7-8, the J gene TRBJ2-7; no clear D gene. Trimming took 5 bases from V and 4 from J, leaving 18 bases between them. This CDR3 is built from 15 residues. Germline lookup yields CDR1 SGHVS and CDR2 FQNEAQ. This CDR3 reads CASSIFRPSNYEQYF. CDR3 sequence (DNA): TGTGCCAGCAGCATCTTTAGACCTTCAAATTACGAGCAGTACTTC.

This clonotype was seen a handful of times. The chain carries TRBV10-3 and TRBJ2-4; TRBD2 aligns across 8 bases. The length of the CDR3 is 18 residues. Losses at the gene ends were 2 bases for V and 1 base for J; bases not matched to a gene: 10. Germline values: CDR1 ENHRY, CDR2 SYGVKD. The CDR3 protein is CAISEVAGNLEAKNIQYF. The CDR3 nucleotides are TGTGCCATCAGTGAGGTAGCGGGAAACCTAGAGGCCAAAAACATTCAGTACTTC.

This clonotype has a handful of counts. The rearrangement joins TRBV7-3 to TRBJ2-1; D call uncertain. The length of the CDR3 is 13 residues. CDR1 and CDR2 from the germline V gene are SGHTA and FQGTGA. V lost 7 bases to trimming and J lost 6 bases, with 13 bases between them. CDR3 in amino acids: CASNFPIVNEQFF. In DNA, the CDR3 is TGTGCCAGCAACTTTCCCATCGTCAATGAGCAGTTCTTC.

The chain combines TRBV19 with TRBJ1-5, with 8 bases matching TRBD1. Germline V lookup: CDR1 LNHDA, CDR2 SQIVND (reference sequence). Unmatched junction bases numbered 11, after V lost 4 bases and J lost 0 bases. The length of the CDR3 is 18 residues. DNA for the CDR3: TGTGCCAGTAGTACCCTCCGGACAGGGCGTTATAGCAATCAGCCCCAGCATTTT. Translated: CASSTLRTGRYSNQPQHF.

This chain connects TRBV10-3 to TRBJ2-1, with a tentative D call TRBD2 (5 bases). CDR3 length equals 13 residues. The germline V gene has CDR1 ENHRY and CDR2 SYGVKD. V lost 3 bases, J lost 5 bases, and 8 bases lay in between. The CDR3 DNA reads TGTGCCATCAGTGAACGGCGGGACAATGAGCAGTTCTTC. Protein: CAISERRDNEQFF.

The chain couples TRBV19 to TRBJ2-1, with D unclear. Germline loops: CDR1 LNHDA, CDR2 SQIVND (reference sequence). The CDR3 spans 12 residues. Trimming stripped 10 bases from V and 3 bases from J, with 10 bases between. CDR3 amino acids: CATQTDYNEQFF. As DNA, the CDR3 is TGTGCCACTCAAACAGACTACAATGAGCAGTTCTTC.

This clonotype turned up a few times. V gene TRBV20-1 combines with J gene TRBJ2-7; 7 nucleotides align to TRBD2. Germline assignment: CDR1 DFQATT and CDR2 SNEGSKA (reference sequence). The CDR3 is 17 residues long. Germline trimming cut 0 bases from V and 3 bases from J; bases unmatched to any gene: 14. The chain's CDR3 is CSARDRLASGARYEQYF. The CDR3 bases are TGCAGTGCTAGAGATAGGCTTGCAAGCGGGGCTCGCTACGAGCAGTACTTC.

V is TRBV7-8 and J is TRBJ2-7; D possibly corresponds to TRBD1 (5 bases). Germline loops: CDR1 SGHVS, CDR2 FQNEAQ. The V end was cut by 5 bases, the J end by 3 bases, with 11 bases between. The CDR3 is 13 amino acids. The CDR3 is CASSKDRIYEQYF. The DNA for the CDR3 is TGTGCCAGCAGCAAAGACAGAATCTACGAGCAGTACTTC.